The 10 T cell receptor beta chains presented below share a single source sample, sequenced in a study of resident and recirculating memory T cells in vitiligo. TCRdb keeps only in-frame clones here, not all; method: immunoSEQ multiplex PCR. Of around 70,000 clones in the sample, about 89% were seen once. Sequenced: blood. The receptors here all came from a male donor with vitiligo.

The chain couples TRBV2 to TRBJ1-4, with a tentative D call TRBD1 (6 bases). V dropped 1 base and J dropped 7 bases, with 13 bases sitting between them. Germline assignment: CDR1 SNHLY and CDR2 FYNNEI. CDR3 length equals 15 residues. Here the CDR3 reads CASSEGQGQIEKLFF. The CDR3 region has the DNA TGTGCCAGCAGTGAAGGGCAGGGGCAGATTGAAAAACTGTTTTTT.

The chain combines TRBV11-2 with TRBJ1-2; D might be TRBD1 (5 bases). V shed 1 base and J shed 8 bases, with 14 bases lying between them. The germline V gene has CDR1 SGHAT and CDR2 FQNNGV. This CDR3 contains 14 residues. The CDR3 reads CASSLAGGSSGYTF. The CDR3 nucleotides are TGTGCCAGCAGCTTAGCGGGGGGGTCCTCCGGCTACACCTTC.

The chain uses TRBV5-6 and TRBJ2-1; 8 bases are shared with TRBD1. The germline gives CDR1 SGHDT, CDR2 YYEEEE. The CDR3 is 15 residues long. The V and J ends lost 5 bases and 4 bases, in that order; junction bases with no gene match: 8. The CDR3 loop is CASRPGTGPYNEQFF. In nucleotides, the CDR3 is TGTGCCAGCAGGCCAGGGACAGGACCATACAATGAGCAGTTCTTC. Drawing the rest from reference TRBV5-6 and TRBJ2-1, the complete variable domain is DAGVTQSPTHLIKTRGQQVTLRCSPKSGHDTVSWYQQALGQGPQFIFQYYEEEERQRGNFPDRFSGHQFPNYSSELNVNALLLGDSALYLCASRPGTGPYNEQFFGPGTRLTVL.

The J gene is TRBJ2-3, the V gene TRBV7-8, with a weak D call TRBD2 (6 bases). CDR1 and CDR2 from the germline V gene are SGHVS and FQNEAQ. The V end was cut by 5 bases, the J end by 2 bases, with 32 bases between. This CDR3 is built from 21 residues. CDR3 DNA: TGTGCCAGCAGCGACCCAGTGCGGCGCGACTCTAGCGTCCGATCCACAGATACGCAGTATTTT. Protein product: CASSDPVRRDSSVRSTDTQYF.

The gene calls are TRBV11-2 and TRBJ1-5; D is undetermined. The germline CDR1 and CDR2 sequences are SGHAT and FQNNGV. The V and J ends lost 4 bases and 4 bases respectively, with 14 bases between them. The CDR3 sequence is 15 residues long. The CDR3 DNA sequence: TGTGCCAGCAGCTCAGAAGGTGGCGGAAATCAGCCCCAGCATTTT. Translated: CASSSEGGGNQPQHF.

CDR3 DNA: TGTGCCAGCAGCCTCGGGACAGCTCCTGAGCAGTTCTTC. Its translation: CASSLGTAPEQFF. This sequence joins TRBV5-4 and TRBJ2-1; 7 bases line up with TRBD1. Germline lookup yields CDR1 SGHNT and CDR2 YYREEE (reference sequence). This CDR3 region has 13 residues. V shed 4 bases and J 9 bases; nucleotides not matched to a gene: 7.

V and J are TRBV4-1 and TRBJ1-1, with 8 bases that match TRBD1. V shed 4 bases, J shed 5 bases, and the junction held 12 bases outside the gene matches. The V gene's germline CDR1 is MGHRA and CDR2 YSYEKL. The CDR3 covers 16 residues. The CDR3 sequence: CASSPILTGVTTEAFF. In DNA, the CDR3 is TGCGCCAGCAGCCCGATCCTGACAGGGGTAACAACTGAAGCTTTCTTT.

The chain employs TRBV5-4 and TRBJ1-2; D is perhaps TRBD1 (5 bases). CDR1 and CDR2 (germline): SGHNT, YYREEE (reference sequence). This CDR3 contains 14 residues. Trimming removed 4 bases from V and 7 bases from J, with 17 bases in between. The CDR3 coding sequence is TGTGCCAGCAGCCCTACGACGGGGGAGAGTGGCTACACCTTC. Translated, it gives CASSPTTGESGYTF.

The chain carries TRBV6-5 and TRBJ1-5, with D possibly being TRBD1 (6 bases). This CDR3 has 15 residues. V was clipped by 6 bases and J by 0 bases, with 12 bases between them. Germline V lookup: CDR1 MNHEY, CDR2 SVGAGI. The CDR3 DNA follows: TGTGCCAGCAGCATTTCGGACAGTAGCAATCAGCCCCAGCATTTT. It specifies CASSISDSSNQPQHF.

The chain recombines TRBV4-1 with TRBJ1-5; 9 nucleotides line up with TRBD1. The CDR3 consists of 15 residues. After removal of 4 bases from V and 5 bases from J, the junction contained 6 bases not matched to a gene. CDR1 is MGHRA, CDR2 YSYEKL, per germline. DNA for the CDR3: TGCGCCAGCAGCCGGGGACAGGGAACGCATCAGCCCCAGCATTTT. Translated, it gives CASSRGQGTHQPQHF.